In this sample, the clone carrying this T cell receptor (beta chain) turned up many times. Its antigen remains unknown. The same CDR3 arises from other DNA sequences in this sample as well. The V end was cut by 5 bases, the J end by 3 bases, with 13 bases between. The CDR3 covers 15 residues. CDR1 and CDR2 (germline): MNHNY, SVGAGI (reference sequence). The data were obtained in a study of shared clonotypes between healthy human individuals. Overall study context: A couple of women and a few men aged 18 to 49 made up the donors. Study-level findings and limits: An anticipated effect of sequencing depth on clonotype sharing among donors was recognized.

The sequenced material, unsorted PBMC DNA, was run on ten immunoSEQ deep assay plates. Method: immunoSEQ multiplex PCR; TCRdb's copy keeps in-frame clones and lacks some. The profile shows about 500,000 clones, approximately 77% of them singletons. The receptor was derived from a woman in her 40s in good health. Some clones in this sample may be carry-over from other donors' samples. The chain couples TRBV6-6 to TRBJ2-2; D may match TRBD1 or TRBD2 (6 bases each). The sample comprised PBMCs. The CDR3 is CASSMTGGDTGELFF. The CDR3 nucleotides are TGTGCCAGCAGTATGACAGGAGGGGACACCGGGGAGCTGTTTTTT.